This TCR beta chain comes out of a study of Ad26.COV2.S vaccination and SARS-CoV-2 variants. In the study overall: The study gave Ad26.COV2.S intramuscularly, once or twice 56 days apart. Overall study results and limits: Spike-specific TCR breadth was greater after Ad26.COV2.S than placebo. Breadth and depth estimates from TCRs may understate total T cell responses.

The protocol was immunoSEQ multiplex PCR, while the TCRdb copy is restricted to in-frame clones and leaves out a portion. This sample has around 450,000 clones, with about 90% found just once. This CDR3 is 18 amino acids long. The treatment denotes: roughly 20 received Ad26.COV2.S at low or high dose, single or two shots; about 5 received placebo; per-sample allocation not given. Collection of samples fell on day 63 after the first vaccine or placebo injection. Of note for this clone: Its matching antigen is unknown.

Sample: peripheral blood, taken in a trial of Ad26.COV2.S vaccine versus placebo. V and J are TRBV21-1 and TRBJ2-5; no check of the table's D call, TRBD2, against the DNA was made. TRBV21-1 corresponds to a pseudogene. The sequence came from a person between 18 and 65 years old who received the Ad26.COV2.S COVID-19 vaccine or a placebo. For the CDR3, the DNA is TGTGCCAGCAGAACCTTACTAGCGGGAGGGCGAGAGCAAGAGACCCAGTACTTC. Amino acids: CASRTLLAGGREQETQYF.